The rows below give T cell receptor beta chains drawn from one sample of a study of identical twins. TCRdb itself ran the 5' RACE reads through MiXCR, one entry per CDR3 protein. This sample has about 660,000 distinct CDR3 sequences, with 8.6% found just once. A further study also used this sample, focusing on yellow fever vaccine responses in identical twins.

Material for sequencing was PBMCs. The receptors were sampled from a woman aged 18-35 years in good health. Both conserved end residues are part of each CDR3. A D gene is named only where the DNA matches it firmly. Only some rows state a clone size, as once, few, many or a class for expanded clones.

D: NA
size: NA
J: TRBJ2-3
V: TRBV7-8
CDR3: CASSREVSTDTQYF
DNA: TGTGCCAGCAGCAGAGAGGTTAGCACAGATACGCAGTATTTT

D: NA
size: few
J: TRBJ1-1
V: TRBV27
CDR3: CASSFRRGTEAFF
DNA: TGTGCCAGCAGTTTCCGCCGGGGCACTGAAGCTTTCTTT

D: TRBD1
size: NA
J: TRBJ2-7
V: TRBV27
CDR3: CASSLTGTGIHEQYF
DNA: TGTGCCAGCAGTCTGACCGGGACAGGGATCCACGAGCAGTACTTC

D: NA
size: many
J: TRBJ1-6
V: TRBV12-3/TRBV12-4
CDR3: CASRGRGNSPLHF
DNA: TGTGCCAGCAGGGGTAGAGGGAATTCACCCCTCCACTTT

D: NA
size: few
J: TRBJ1-1
V: TRBV29-1
CDR3: CSVEAFGRGAEAFF
DNA: TGCAGCGTTGAAGCCTTCGGGAGGGGTGCTGAAGCTTTCTTT

D: NA
size: few
J: TRBJ2-7
V: TRBV29-1
CDR3: CSVEEDRGGVEQYF
DNA: TGCAGCGTTGAAGAAGACAGGGGAGGGGTTGAGCAGTACTTC

D: TRBD2
size: few
J: TRBJ2-7
V: TRBV11-2
CDR3: CASSQDLAGLYEQYF
DNA: TGTGCCAGCAGCCAAGACCTAGCGGGACTCTACGAGCAGTACTTC

D: NA
size: many
J: TRBJ2-3
V: TRBV12-3/TRBV12-4
CDR3: CASSFTGGADTQYF
DNA: TGTGCCAGCAGTTTTACAGGCGGGGCAGATACGCAGTATTTT

D: NA
size: NA
J: TRBJ2-5
V: TRBV10-3
CDR3: CAISEEELVETQYF
DNA: TGTGCCATCAGTGAGGAGGAATTGGTAGAGACCCAGTACTTC

D: NA
size: many
J: TRBJ2-1
V: TRBV6-2/TRBV6-3
CDR3: CASSPGLEYNEQFF
DNA: TGTGCCAGCAGTCCTGGCCTAGAGTACAATGAGCAGTTCTTC

D: TRBD1
size: NA
J: TRBJ2-3
V: TRBV7-6
CDR3: CASSPTRGGRIRDTQYF
DNA: TGTGCCAGCAGCCCAACCCGAGGGGGCAGGATTCGGGATACGCAGTATTTT

D: TRBD1
size: few
J: TRBJ1-1
V: TRBV12-3/TRBV12-4
CDR3: CASSQHRGKPEAFF
DNA: TGTGCCAGCAGTCAACACAGGGGGAAGCCTGAAGCTTTCTTT

D: NA
size: few
J: TRBJ2-5
V: TRBV5-6
CDR3: CASSSRAAWLIQETQYF
DNA: TGTGCCAGCAGCTCTCGGGCAGCCTGGCTAATCCAAGAGACCCAGTACTTC

D: NA
size: few
J: TRBJ1-2
V: TRBV7-8
CDR3: CASSVDPGTHYNGYTF
DNA: TGTGCCAGCAGCGTCGACCCAGGGACCCACTATAATGGCTACACCTTC

D: NA
size: many
J: TRBJ1-5
V: TRBV12-3/TRBV12-4
CDR3: CASRETAISNQPQHF
DNA: TGTGCCAGCAGGGAGACAGCTATTAGCAATCAGCCCCAGCATTTT

D: TRBD2
size: NA
J: TRBJ2-3
V: TRBV13
CDR3: CASSASSGRGTDTQYF
DNA: TGTGCCAGCAGCGCATCTAGCGGGAGAGGAACAGATACGCAGTATTTT

D: NA
size: NA
J: TRBJ2-2
V: TRBV2
CDR3: CTSSIPQMVAELTGELFF
DNA: TGTACCAGCAGTATACCCCAGATGGTAGCGGAACTAACCGGGGAGCTGTTTTTT

D: NA
size: NA
J: TRBJ2-7
V: TRBV11-2
CDR3: CASSFPWRDEQYF
DNA: TGTGCCAGCAGCTTCCCCTGGAGAGACGAGCAGTACTTC

D: NA
size: many
J: TRBJ2-2
V: TRBV12-3/TRBV12-4
CDR3: CASSLTGLYTGELFF
DNA: TGTGCCAGCAGTCTTACTGGACTGTACACCGGGGAGCTGTTTTTT

D: NA
size: few
J: TRBJ1-1
V: TRBV18
CDR3: CASSPGNQAFF
DNA: TGTGCCAGCTCACCGGGTAACCAAGCTTTCTTT

D: NA
size: few
J: TRBJ2-7
V: TRBV7-8
CDR3: CASSLPPGGLYEQYF
DNA: TGTGCCAGCAGCTTACCGCCCGGGGGGCTCTACGAGCAGTACTTC

D: NA
size: few
J: TRBJ2-7
V: TRBV15
CDR3: CATRTGLSYEQYF
DNA: TGTGCCACCCGCACAGGCCTCTCCTACGAGCAGTACTTC

D: TRBD1
size: few
J: TRBJ1-6
V: TRBV2
CDR3: CATSRDRGSPLHF
DNA: TGTGCCACCTCCCGGGACAGGGGTTCACCCCTCCACTTT

D: NA
size: many
J: TRBJ2-2
V: TRBV4-3
CDR3: CASSQAGPLTGELFF
DNA: TGCGCCAGCAGCCAAGCTGGACCCTTAACCGGGGAGCTGTTTTTT

D: NA
size: few
J: TRBJ2-7
V: TRBV20-1
CDR3: CSARDYGSYSEQYF
DNA: TGCAGTGCTAGAGATTACGGCTCTTACTCCGAGCAGTACTTC

D: NA
size: few
J: TRBJ2-1
V: TRBV27
CDR3: CASSSGVTSSYNEQFF
DNA: TGTGCCAGCAGTTCAGGAGTGACTAGCTCCTACAATGAGCAGTTCTTC

D: TRBD2
size: NA
J: TRBJ2-1
V: TRBV7-2
CDR3: CASSLELAGKREQFF
DNA: TGTGCCAGCAGCTTAGAACTAGCGGGGAAGCGTGAGCAGTTCTTC

D: TRBD1
size: few
J: TRBJ1-1
V: TRBV20-1
CDR3: CSARQGGETGTEAFF
DNA: TGCAGTGCCCGACAGGGAGGGGAAACCGGGACTGAAGCTTTCTTT

D: TRBD2
size: few
J: TRBJ2-7
V: TRBV27
CDR3: CASTLHGRESPYEQYF
DNA: TGTGCCAGCACCCTACATGGGAGGGAGTCCCCTTACGAGCAGTACTTC

D: TRBD2
size: many
J: TRBJ2-3
V: TRBV4-3
CDR3: CASSQDRRLAGGPDTQYF
DNA: TGCGCCAGCAGCCAAGATCGTAGGCTAGCGGGAGGACCAGATACGCAGTATTTT

D: TRBD1
size: NA
J: TRBJ2-1
V: TRBV5-1
CDR3: CASSLVQGDNNEQFF
DNA: TGCGCCAGCAGCTTGGTACAGGGGGATAACAATGAGCAGTTCTTC

D: NA
size: many
J: TRBJ1-4
V: TRBV5-1
CDR3: CASSFQGDEKLFF
DNA: TGCGCCAGCAGCTTCCAGGGAGATGAAAAACTGTTTTTT

D: NA
size: many
J: TRBJ2-1
V: TRBV14
CDR3: CASSQGFTYNEQFF
DNA: TGTGCCAGCAGCCAAGGGTTTACCTACAATGAGCAGTTCTTC

D: NA
size: few
J: TRBJ2-5
V: TRBV4-1
CDR3: CASSQDPREETQYF
DNA: TGCGCCAGCAGCCAAGACCCGCGGGAAGAGACCCAGTACTTC

D: NA
size: NA
J: TRBJ2-3
V: TRBV18
CDR3: CASSPPLNPGIRTDTQYF
DNA: TGTGCCAGCTCACCACCGCTAAATCCGGGAATTCGCACAGATACGCAGTATTTT

D: NA
size: many
J: TRBJ2-1
V: TRBV4-1
CDR3: CASSQGLRANEQFF
DNA: TGCGCCAGCAGCCAAGGACTCAGGGCCAATGAGCAGTTCTTC

D: TRBD1
size: many
J: TRBJ2-5
V: TRBV5-1
CDR3: CASSLRQGWQETQYF
DNA: TGCGCCAGCAGCTTGAGACAGGGTTGGCAAGAGACCCAGTACTTC

D: NA
size: few
J: TRBJ2-3
V: TRBV4-1
CDR3: CASSQEAGQRGTQYF
DNA: TGCGCCAGCAGCCAAGAGGCAGGACAGCGTGGTACGCAGTATTTT

D: NA
size: many
J: TRBJ2-2
V: TRBV28
CDR3: CASSSSSSEGNTGELFF
DNA: TGTGCCAGCAGTTCTTCCTCTAGCGAAGGGAACACCGGGGAGCTGTTTTTT

D: TRBD2
size: many
J: TRBJ2-7
V: TRBV6-2/TRBV6-3
CDR3: CASSSSLGLAASYEQYF
DNA: TGTGCCAGCAGTTCGAGCCTCGGACTAGCGGCCTCCTACGAGCAGTACTTC

D: NA
size: many
J: TRBJ2-1
V: TRBV10-3
CDR3: CAISESVAGAGGNEQFF
DNA: TGTGCCATCAGTGAGTCCGTCGCGGGGGCAGGAGGTAATGAGCAGTTCTTC

D: NA
size: many
J: TRBJ2-1
V: TRBV12-3/TRBV12-4
CDR3: CASSLDGALGYNEQFF
DNA: TGTGCCAGCAGTTTGGATGGGGCGTTGGGGTACAATGAGCAGTTCTTC

D: NA
size: NA
J: TRBJ2-7
V: TRBV20-1
CDR3: CSARGDFHYEQYF
DNA: TGCAGTGCTAGGGGGGACTTTCACTACGAGCAGTACTTC

D: TRBD1
size: NA
J: TRBJ2-3
V: TRBV5-1
CDR3: CASSLTGQGADTQYF
DNA: TGCGCCAGCAGCTTGACGGGACAGGGAGCAGATACGCAGTATTTT

D: TRBD2
size: NA
J: TRBJ2-2
V: TRBV20-1
CDR3: CSARDLRTSITGELFF
DNA: TGCAGTGCTAGAGATTTACGGACTAGCATCACCGGGGAGCTGTTTTTT

D: TRBD2
size: many
J: TRBJ2-1
V: TRBV11-2
CDR3: CASNQRGNRLAGGDYNEQFF
DNA: TGTGCCAGCAACCAACGAGGTAACAGACTAGCGGGAGGTGATTACAATGAGCAGTTCTTC

D: TRBD2
size: few
J: TRBJ2-1
V: TRBV27
CDR3: CASSLPGGADNEQFF
DNA: TGTGCCAGCAGTTTACCCGGGGGGGCCGACAATGAGCAGTTCTTC